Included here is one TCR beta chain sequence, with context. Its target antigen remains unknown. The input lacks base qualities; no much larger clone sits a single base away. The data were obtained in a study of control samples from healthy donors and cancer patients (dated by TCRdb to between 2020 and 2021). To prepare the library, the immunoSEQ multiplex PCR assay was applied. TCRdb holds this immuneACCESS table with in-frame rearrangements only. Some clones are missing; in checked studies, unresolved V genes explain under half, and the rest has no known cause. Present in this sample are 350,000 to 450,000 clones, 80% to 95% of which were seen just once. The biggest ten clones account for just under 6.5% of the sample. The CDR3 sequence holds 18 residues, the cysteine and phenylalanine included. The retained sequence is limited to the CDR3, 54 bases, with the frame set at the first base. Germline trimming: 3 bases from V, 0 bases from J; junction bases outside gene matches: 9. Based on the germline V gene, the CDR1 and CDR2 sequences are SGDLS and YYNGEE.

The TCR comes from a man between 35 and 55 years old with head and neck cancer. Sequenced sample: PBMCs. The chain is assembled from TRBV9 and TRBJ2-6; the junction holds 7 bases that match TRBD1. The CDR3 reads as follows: CASSASTGTPSGANVLTF. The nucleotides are TGTGCCAGCAGCGCTTCGACAGGGACCCCCTCTGGGGCCAACGTCCTGACTTTC.